There are a few counts of the clone carrying this T cell receptor (beta chain). Its matching antigen is unknown. This specimen belongs to a study of T-cell memory formation after mild COVID-19. About the study: TCR clusters showed largely donor specificity.

General study results and limits: From day 15 to 85, contracting clones were balanced between CD4 and CD8, whereas later expanders leaned toward CD4+. That cross-reactive memory joined was suggested by some responding clones appearing in pre-infection memory.

The V gene lost 0 bases and the J gene lost 3 bases, with 9 bases spanning the gap. CDR3 size: 14 residues. Per germline, CDR1 SGHRS and CDR2 YFSETQ. Constant-segment primers served in 5'RACE that generated TCR alpha and TCR beta cDNA libraries bearing sample barcodes and UMIs. Each CDR3 protein is one row after TCRdb ran MiXCR on the 5' RACE reads. This sample yields hundreds of thousands of distinct CDR3 sequences, of which around 17% are seen a single time; about 11% belongs to the top ten. The chain links TRBV5-1 to TRBJ1-2, with a tentative D call TRBD1 (5 bases). Sequencing input: PBMCs or a T cell subset sorted from them (not recorded which). The clonotype was recovered from an adult woman who had mild COVID-19 (a few samples of this study predate the infection). Cell type and time point are not known. The CDR3 reads CASSLDVRDYGYTF. The CDR3 DNA follows: TGCGCCAGCAGCTTGGACGTCAGGGACTATGGCTACACCTTC.